The table lists the clone carrying this T cell receptor (beta chain) with a few counts. V dropped 1 base and J dropped 2 bases, with 8 bases sitting between them. The CDR3 runs to 14 residues. Looked up from germline, CDR1 is SGHTA and CDR2 is FQGTGA. Treg sorting used a CD4+CD25+CD127-/low gate. TCRdb re-analysed the 5' RACE reads in MiXCR, keeping a single row per CDR3 protein. The data show around 8,300 distinct CDR3 sequences, with around 44% seen just once and 2.9% held by the top ten. The chain links TRBV7-3 to TRBJ1-1, with D perhaps matching TRBD1 (5 bases). Specimen: Tregs sorted from a lymph node. The sequence came from a female donor with breast cancer. The CDR3 here is CASSLRDGNTEAFF. CDR3 nucleotide sequence: TGTGCCAGCAGCTTAAGGGACGGTAACACTGAAGCTTTCTTT.